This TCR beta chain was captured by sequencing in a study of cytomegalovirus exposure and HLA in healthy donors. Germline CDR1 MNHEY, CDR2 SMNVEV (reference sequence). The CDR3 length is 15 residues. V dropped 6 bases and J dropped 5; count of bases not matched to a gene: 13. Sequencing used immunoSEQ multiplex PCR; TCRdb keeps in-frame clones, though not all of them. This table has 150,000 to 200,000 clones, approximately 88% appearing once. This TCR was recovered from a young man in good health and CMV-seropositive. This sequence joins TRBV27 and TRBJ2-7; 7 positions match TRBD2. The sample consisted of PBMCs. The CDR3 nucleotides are TGTGCCAGCAGCACCCCCGGGACTATTGCCCACGAGCAGTACTTC. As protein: CASSTPGTIAHEQYF.